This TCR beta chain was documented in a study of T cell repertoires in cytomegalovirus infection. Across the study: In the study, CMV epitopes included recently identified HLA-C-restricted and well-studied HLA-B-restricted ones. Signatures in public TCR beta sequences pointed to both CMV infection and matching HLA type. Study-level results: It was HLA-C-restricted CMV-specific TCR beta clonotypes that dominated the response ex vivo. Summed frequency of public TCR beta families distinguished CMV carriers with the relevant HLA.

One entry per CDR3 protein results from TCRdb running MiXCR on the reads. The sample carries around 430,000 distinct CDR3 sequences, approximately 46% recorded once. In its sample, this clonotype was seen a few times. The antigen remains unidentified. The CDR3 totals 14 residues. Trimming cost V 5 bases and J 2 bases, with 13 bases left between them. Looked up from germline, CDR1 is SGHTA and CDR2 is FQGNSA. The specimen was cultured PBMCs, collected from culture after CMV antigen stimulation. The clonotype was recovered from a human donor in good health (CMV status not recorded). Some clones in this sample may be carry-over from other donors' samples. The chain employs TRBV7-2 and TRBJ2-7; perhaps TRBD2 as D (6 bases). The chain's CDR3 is CASSLWGGAYEQYF. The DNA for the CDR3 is TGTGCCAGCAGCCTGTGGGGAGGCGCCTACGAGCAGTACTTC. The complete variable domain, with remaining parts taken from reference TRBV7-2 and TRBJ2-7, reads GAGVSQSPSNKVTEKGKDVELRCDPISGHTALYWYRQSLGQGLEFLIYFQGNSAPDKSGLPSDRFSAERTGGSVSTLTIQRTQQEDSAVYLCASSLWGGAYEQYFGPGTRLTVT.